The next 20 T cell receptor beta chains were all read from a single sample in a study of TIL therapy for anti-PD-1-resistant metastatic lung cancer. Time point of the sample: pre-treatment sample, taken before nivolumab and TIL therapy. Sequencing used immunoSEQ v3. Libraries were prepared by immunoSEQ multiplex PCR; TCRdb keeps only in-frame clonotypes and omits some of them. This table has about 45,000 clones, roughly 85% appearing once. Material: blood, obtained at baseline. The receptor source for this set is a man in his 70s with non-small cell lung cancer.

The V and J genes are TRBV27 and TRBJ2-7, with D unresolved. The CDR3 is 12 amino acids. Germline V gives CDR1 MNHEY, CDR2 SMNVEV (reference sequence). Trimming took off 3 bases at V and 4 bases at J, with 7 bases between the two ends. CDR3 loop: CASSFNLYEQYF. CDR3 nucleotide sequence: TGTGCCAGCAGTTTTAATCTATACGAGCAGTACTTC.

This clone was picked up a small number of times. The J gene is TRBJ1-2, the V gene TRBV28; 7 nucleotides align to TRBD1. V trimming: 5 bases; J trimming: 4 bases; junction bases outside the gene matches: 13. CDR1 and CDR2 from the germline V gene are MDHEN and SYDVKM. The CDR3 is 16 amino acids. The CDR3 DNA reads TGTGCCAGCAGTGACCGGACAGGCGGGAAAATCTATGGCTACACCTTC. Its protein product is CASSDRTGGKIYGYTF.

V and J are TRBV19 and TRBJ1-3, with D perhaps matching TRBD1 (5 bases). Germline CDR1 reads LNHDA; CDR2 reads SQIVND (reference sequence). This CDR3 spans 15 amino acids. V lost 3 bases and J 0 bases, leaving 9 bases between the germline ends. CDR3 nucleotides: TGTGCCAGTAGTATTCAACAGGCCTCTGGAAACACCATATATTTT. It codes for CASSIQQASGNTIYF.

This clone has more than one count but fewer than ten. CDR3 sequence reads: CASSASVYGYTF. CDR3 in DNA: TGTGCCAGCAGCGCATCTGTGTATGGCTACACCTTC. The chain recombines TRBV9 with TRBJ1-2, with D unresolved. Germline CDR1 and CDR2: SGDLS and YYNGEE. V was cut by 3 bases and J by 5 bases, with 8 bases left in between. The CDR3 covers 12 residues.

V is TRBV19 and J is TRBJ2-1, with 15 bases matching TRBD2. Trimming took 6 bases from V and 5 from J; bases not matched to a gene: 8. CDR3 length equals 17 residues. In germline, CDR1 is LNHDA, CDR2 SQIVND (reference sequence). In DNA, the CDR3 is TGTGCCAGTAGCCGGACTAGCGGGAGGGTAAGCGACAATGAGCAGTTCTTC. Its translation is CASSRTSGRVSDNEQFF. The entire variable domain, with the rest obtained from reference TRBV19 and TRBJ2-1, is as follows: DGGITQSPKYLFRKEGQNVTLSCEQNLNHDAMYWYRQDPGQGLRLIYYSQIVNDFQKGDIAEGYSVSREKKESFPLTVTSAQKNPTAFYLCASSRTSGRVSDNEQFFGPGTRLTVL.

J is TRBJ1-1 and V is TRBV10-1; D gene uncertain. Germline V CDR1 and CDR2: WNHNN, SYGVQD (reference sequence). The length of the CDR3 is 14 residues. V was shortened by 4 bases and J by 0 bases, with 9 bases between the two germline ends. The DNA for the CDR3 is TGCGCCAGCAGTGCGACGGGTTTGAACACTGAAGCTTTCTTT. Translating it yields CASSATGLNTEAFF.

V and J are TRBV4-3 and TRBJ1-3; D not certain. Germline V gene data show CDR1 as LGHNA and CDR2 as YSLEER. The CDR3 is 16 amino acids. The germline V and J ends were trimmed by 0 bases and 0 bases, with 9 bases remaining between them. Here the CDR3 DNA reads TGCGCCAGCAGCCAAGAGGTCACCAACTCTGGAAACACCATATATTTT. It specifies CASSQEVTNSGNTIYF.

The CDR3, as DNA: TGCGCCAGCAGCCCGGACCGGTCGAACACCGGGGAGCTGTTTTTT. It encodes CASSPDRSNTGELFF. This sequence joins TRBV5-1 and TRBJ2-2; D unclear. Germline lookup yields CDR1 SGHRS and CDR2 YFSETQ. CDR3 size: 15 residues. The V end lost 4 bases, the J end lost 0 bases, and 10 bases lay between the germline ends.

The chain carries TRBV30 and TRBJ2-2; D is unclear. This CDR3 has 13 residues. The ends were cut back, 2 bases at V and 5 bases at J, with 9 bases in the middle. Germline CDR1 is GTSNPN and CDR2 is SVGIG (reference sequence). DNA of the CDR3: TGTGCCTGGAGTCCGCGGCAGACCGGGGAGCTGTTTTTT. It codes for CAWSPRQTGELFF. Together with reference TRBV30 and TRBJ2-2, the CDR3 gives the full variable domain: SQTIHQWPATLVQPVGSPLSLECTVEGTSNPNLYWYRQAAGRGLQLLFYSVGIGQISSEVPQNLSASRPQDRQFILSSKKLLLSDSGFYLCAWSPRQTGELFFGEGSRLTVL.

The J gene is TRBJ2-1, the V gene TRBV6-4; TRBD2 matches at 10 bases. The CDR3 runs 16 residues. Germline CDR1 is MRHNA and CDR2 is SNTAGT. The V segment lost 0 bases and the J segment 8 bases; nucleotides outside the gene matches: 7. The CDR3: CASSDSSLAGIDEQFF. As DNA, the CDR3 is TGTGCCAGCAGTGACTCATCACTAGCGGGAATCGATGAGCAGTTCTTC.

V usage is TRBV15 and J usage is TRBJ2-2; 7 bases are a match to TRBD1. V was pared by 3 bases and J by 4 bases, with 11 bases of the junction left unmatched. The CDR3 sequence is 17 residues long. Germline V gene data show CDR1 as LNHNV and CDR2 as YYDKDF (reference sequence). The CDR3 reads CATSSNKGGAFTGELFF. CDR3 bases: TGTGCCACCAGCAGTAACAAAGGGGGCGCGTTCACCGGGGAGCTGTTTTTT.

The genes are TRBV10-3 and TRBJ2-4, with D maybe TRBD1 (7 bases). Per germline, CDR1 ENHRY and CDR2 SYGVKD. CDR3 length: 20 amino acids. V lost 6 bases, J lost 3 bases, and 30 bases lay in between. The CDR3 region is CAISAHDGGRDSFVKNIQYF. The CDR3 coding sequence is TGTGCCATCAGCGCCCACGACGGGGGCCGGGACAGTTTCGTCAAAAACATTCAGTACTTC.

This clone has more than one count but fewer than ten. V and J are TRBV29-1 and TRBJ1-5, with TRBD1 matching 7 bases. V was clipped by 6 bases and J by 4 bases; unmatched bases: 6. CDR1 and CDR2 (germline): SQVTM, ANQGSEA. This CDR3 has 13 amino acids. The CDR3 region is CSVSPGQNQPQHF. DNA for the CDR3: TGCAGCGTAAGTCCGGGACAGAATCAGCCCCAGCATTTT.

The CDR3 is CASSLYSGSWSTDTQYF. The CDR3 region has the DNA TGCGCCAGCAGCTTATACTCGGGAAGTTGGAGCACAGATACGCAGTATTTT. This chain links TRBV5-1 with TRBJ2-3, with D maybe TRBD2 (5 bases). From germline, CDR1 is SGHRS and CDR2 YFSETQ. CDR3 length: 17 residues. With 2 bases removed from V and 0 bases from J, the gap between germline ends came to 16 bases.

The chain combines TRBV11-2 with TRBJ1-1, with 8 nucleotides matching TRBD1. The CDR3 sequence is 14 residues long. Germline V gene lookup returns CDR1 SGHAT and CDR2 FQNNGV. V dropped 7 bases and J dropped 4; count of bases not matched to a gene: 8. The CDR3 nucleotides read TGTGCCAGCATCACGGGACAGGCAAGCACTGAAGCTTTCTTT. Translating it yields CASITGQASTEAFF.

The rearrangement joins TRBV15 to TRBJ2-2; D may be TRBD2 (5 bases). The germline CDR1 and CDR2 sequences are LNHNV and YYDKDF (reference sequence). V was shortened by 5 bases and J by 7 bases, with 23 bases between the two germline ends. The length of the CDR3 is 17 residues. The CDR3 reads CATSDKWRSANNGELFF. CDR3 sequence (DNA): TGTGCCACCAGCGATAAGTGGAGGAGCGCAAATAACGGGGAGCTGTTTTTT. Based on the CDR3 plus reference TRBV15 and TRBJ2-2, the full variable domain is DAMVIQNPRYQVTQFGKPVTLSCSQTLNHNVMYWYQQKSSQAPKLLFHYYDKDFNNEADTPDNFQSRRPNTSFCFLDIRSPGLGDTAMYLCATSDKWRSANNGELFFGEGSRLTVL.

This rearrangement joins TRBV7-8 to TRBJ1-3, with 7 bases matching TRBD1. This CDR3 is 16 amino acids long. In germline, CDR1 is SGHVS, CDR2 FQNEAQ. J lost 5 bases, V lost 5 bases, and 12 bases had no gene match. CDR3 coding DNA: TGTGCCAGCAGCCCCCAGGGGGGGCCGCCCAGAAACACCATATATTTT. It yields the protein CASSPQGGPPRNTIYF. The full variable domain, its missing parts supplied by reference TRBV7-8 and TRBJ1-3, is GAGVSQSPRYKVAKRGQDVALRCDPISGHVSLFWYQQALGQGPEFLTYFQNEAQLDKSGLPSDRFFAERPEGSVSTLKIQRTQQEDSAVYLCASSPQGGPPRNTIYFGEGSWLTVV.

CDR3 loop: CASSLPSGVYGYTF. Written as DNA, the CDR3 is TGTGCCAGCAGCTTGCCTTCCGGGGTCTATGGCTACACCTTC. The V gene is TRBV5-4, the J gene TRBJ1-2; D unclear. Germline V gene sequence: CDR1 SGHNT, CDR2 YYREEE (reference sequence). The CDR3 has 14 residues. Deletions cut 1 base from V and 4 bases from J, with 11 bases between.

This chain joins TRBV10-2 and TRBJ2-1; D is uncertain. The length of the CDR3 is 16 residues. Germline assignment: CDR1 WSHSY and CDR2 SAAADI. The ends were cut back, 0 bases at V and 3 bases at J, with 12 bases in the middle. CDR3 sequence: CASSESVRQLYNEQFF. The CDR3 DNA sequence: TGCGCCAGCAGTGAGTCAGTTAGGCAACTCTACAATGAGCAGTTCTTC.

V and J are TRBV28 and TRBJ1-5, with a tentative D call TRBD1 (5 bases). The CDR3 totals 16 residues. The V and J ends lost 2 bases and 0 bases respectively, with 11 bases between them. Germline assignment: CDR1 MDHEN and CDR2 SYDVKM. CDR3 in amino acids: CASSLGTANSNQPQHF. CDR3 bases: TGTGCCAGCAGTTTAGGGACCGCTAATAGCAATCAGCCCCAGCATTTT.